These 18 T cell receptor beta chains share one sample of origin, sequenced in a study of glioma-infiltrating T cells after dendritic cell vaccination (dated by TCRdb to 2016 to 2017). Library preparation employed the immunoSEQ multiplex PCR assay. TCRdb holds this immuneACCESS table with in-frame rearrangements only. Some clones are missing; in checked studies, unresolved V genes explain under half, and the rest has no known cause. The sample table shows tens of thousands of clones, and approximately 90% are seen once. The top ten hold 3.2% of the sample. Sequenced here: blood, sampled before dendritic cell vaccination. The source is a human donor with glioblastoma.

This chain links TRBV12-1 with TRBJ2-1; whether TRBD1, the table's D call, matches the DNA was not checked. TRBV12-1 is a pseudogene. The CDR3 is made up of 18 amino acids. CDR3 amino acids: CASHVGTGGSSSYNEQFF. The CDR3 nucleotides read TGTGCCAGCCACGTGGGGACAGGGGGTTCGAGCTCCTACAATGAGCAGTTCTTC.

V and J are TRBV5-1 and TRBJ2-7, with 12 bases lining up with TRBD2. The junction had 3 bases not matched to a gene; V was cut back by 5 bases and J by 3 bases. From germline, CDR1 is SGHRS and CDR2 YFSETQ. The CDR3 has 14 amino acids. CDR3 nucleotide sequence: TGCGCCAGCAGTTCGACTAGCGGGAGCTACGAGCAGTACTTC. As protein: CASSSTSGSYEQYF.

This clone was counted only a few times. The V call is TRBV19, the J call TRBJ1-5, with 7 bases lining up with TRBD1. Germline loops: CDR1 LNHDA, CDR2 SQIVND (reference sequence). The CDR3 length is 15 residues. V shed 5 bases, J shed 6 bases, and the junction held 10 bases outside the gene matches. The CDR3 region is CASSQPGQWGQPQHF. Written as DNA, the CDR3 is TGTGCCAGTAGTCAACCGGGACAGTGGGGTCAGCCCCAGCATTTT.

A single count supports this clone. The V and J genes are TRBV29-1 and TRBJ2-1; 10 bases map to TRBD2. This CDR3 comprises 12 residues. The germline CDR1 and CDR2 sequences are SQVTM and ANQGSEA. The ends lost 6 bases at V and 15 bases at J; junction bases unmatched: 11. The CDR3 DNA is TGCAGCGTCGGCGCACTAGCGGGGAGTACGTTCTTC. Encoded protein: CSVGALAGSTFF.

This chain's CDR3 is CASSLDTQGNTEAFF. The CDR3 DNA follows: TGTGCCAGCAGCTTGGACACACAGGGCAACACTGAAGCTTTCTTT. J is TRBJ1-1 and V is TRBV5-4; possible D gene TRBD1, 6 bases. The V end was cut by 0 bases, the J end by 2 bases, with 11 bases between. The CDR3 is 15 amino acids. The V gene's germline CDR1 is SGHNT and CDR2 YYREEE (reference sequence).

J is TRBJ2-5 and V is TRBV5-1; 8 bases match TRBD2. Germline V lookup: CDR1 SGHRS, CDR2 YFSETQ. The ends lost 5 bases at V and 4 bases at J; junction bases unmatched: 7. This CDR3 region has 14 residues. The CDR3 loop reads CASRSGSGGETQYF. The CDR3 DNA sequence: TGCGCCAGCAGAAGCGGGAGTGGTGGAGAGACCCAGTACTTC.

This chain connects TRBV2 to TRBJ1-5; D unclear. CDR3 length equals 15 residues. CDR1 is SNHLY and CDR2 is FYNNEI in the germline V gene. Trimming took off 1 base at V and 4 bases at J, with 11 bases between the two ends. CDR3 in amino acids: CASSEGPSGNQPQHF. The CDR3 bases are TGTGCCAGCAGTGAAGGGCCCTCGGGTAATCAGCCCCAGCATTTT.

The gene calls are TRBV7-3 and TRBJ2-1, with 7 nucleotides matching TRBD2. The CDR3 loop spans 15 amino acids. V lost 4 bases to trimming and J lost 4 bases; unmatched junction nucleotides: 7. Germline CDR1 SGHTA, CDR2 FQGTGA. The CDR3 sequence: CASSYEPAGYNEQFF. CDR3 in DNA: TGTGCCAGCAGCTATGAGCCAGCGGGGTACAATGAGCAGTTCTTC.

This clone was observed once. The V gene is TRBV6-1, the J gene TRBJ1-5; D is possibly TRBD1 (5 bases). The CDR3 spans 15 residues. In germline, CDR1 is MNHNS, CDR2 SASEGT. V was trimmed by 8 bases and J by 0 bases, leaving 14 bases between them. CDR3 DNA sequence: TGTGCCAGCTGGGAGGGCAGGGTTAGCAATCAGCCCCAGCATTTT. Its protein product is CASWEGRVSNQPQHF.

The chain combines TRBV9 with TRBJ1-1; D gene ambiguous. V lost 4 bases, J lost 0 bases, and 7 bases lay in between. The CDR3 extends over 13 amino acids. CDR1 and CDR2 from the germline V gene are SGDLS and YYNGEE. The CDR3 DNA reads as TGTGCCAGCAGCACGCGTCTGAACACTGAAGCTTTCTTT. It is translated as CASSTRLNTEAFF.

The V and J genes are TRBV6-5 and TRBJ1-2; no reliable D call. Germline CDR1 is MNHEY and CDR2 is SVGAGI. The CDR3 has 11 residues. V was clipped by 7 bases and J by 3 bases, with 6 bases between them. In DNA, the CDR3 is TGTGCCAGCACCCGGTACTATGGCTACACCTTC. Translating gives CASTRYYGYTF.

The gene calls are TRBV18 and TRBJ1-2, with 8 nucleotides matching TRBD1. The CDR3 length is 13 residues. J was trimmed by 6 bases and V by 4 bases; bases with no gene match: 4. CDR1 is KGHSH, CDR2 LQKENI, per germline. The DNA for the CDR3 is TGTGCCAGCTCACTGCAGGACAGGGATGGCTACACCTTC. Its translation: CASSLQDRDGYTF.

The J gene is TRBJ2-1, the V gene TRBV5-6, with TRBD1 identical over 8 bases. Trimming removed 0 bases from V and 4 bases from J; junction bases left unmatched: 6. The CDR3 spans 16 residues. Per the germline V gene, CDR1 is SGHDT and CDR2 is YYEEEE. The CDR3 protein is CASSLGTGSLYNEQFF. The CDR3 DNA reads as TGTGCCAGCAGCTTGGGGACAGGGTCCTTGTACAATGAGCAGTTCTTC. The whole variable domain, filled in from reference TRBV5-6 and TRBJ2-1, reads DAGVTQSPTHLIKTRGQQVTLRCSPKSGHDTVSWYQQALGQGPQFIFQYYEEEERQRGNFPDRFSGHQFPNYSSELNVNALLLGDSALYLCASSLGTGSLYNEQFFGPGTRLTVL.

This clone has more than one count but fewer than ten. At one end the junction does not follow the germline gene, possibly because of a read error. Within the sample, other DNA sequences also encode this same CDR3. V and J are TRBV7-8 and TRBJ1-6, with TRBD1 identical over 7 bases. Germline V gene sequence: CDR1 SGHVS, CDR2 FQNEAQ. CDR3 length: 16 residues. This CDR3 is CASSLRRGYNNSPLHF. CDR3 coding DNA: TGTGCCAGCAGCTTACGCAGGGGGTACAATAATTCCCCCCTCCACTTT. Variable domain in full (rest from reference TRBV7-8 and TRBJ1-6): GAGVSQSPRYKVAKRGQDVALRCDPISGHVSLFWYQQALGQGPEFLTYFQNEAQLDKSGLPSDRFFAERPEGSVSTLKIQRTQQEDSAVYLCASSLRRGYNNSPLHFGNGTRLTVT.

The chain carries TRBV9 and TRBJ2-7, with D hard to call. V was cut by 3 bases and J by 2 bases, with 12 bases left in between. This CDR3 contains 14 residues. CDR1 and CDR2 (germline): SGDLS, YYNGEE. The CDR3 DNA is TGTGCCAGCAGCGGCCAGGCCTTAACCTACGAGCAGTACTTC. Translation gives CASSGQALTYEQYF.

This rearrangement joins TRBV2 to TRBJ2-7; 12 bases are shared with TRBD1. The CDR3 is made up of 14 amino acids. The germline V gene encodes CDR1 SNHLY and CDR2 FYNNEI. The V segment lost 4 bases and the J segment 9 bases; nucleotides outside the gene matches: 7. The CDR3 here is CASSGGTGGLMQYF. CDR3 nucleotides: TGTGCCAGCAGTGGAGGGACAGGGGGCCTGATGCAGTACTTC.

This clone was counted between two and nine times. This chain links TRBV5-5 with TRBJ1-3; D is ambiguous. This CDR3 spans 14 amino acids. Germline lookup yields CDR1 SGHKS and CDR2 YYEKEE (reference sequence). V was clipped by 0 bases and J by 0 bases, with 4 bases between them. CDR3 bases: TGTGCCAGCAGCTTGGTTAGCTCTGGAAACACCATATATTTT. Translation: CASSLVSSGNTIYF.

This clone was seen a single time. The chain has TRBV23-1 and TRBJ2-7; 14 nucleotides line up with TRBD2. TRBV23-1 belongs to the ORF category, with a function that is uncertain. The trim removed 4 bases at V and 3 bases at J, leaving 11 bases unmatched. The CDR3 has 18 residues. The CDR3: CASSLPGTSGSTLYEQYF. The CDR3 DNA reads TGCGCCAGCAGTCTCCCCGGGACTAGCGGGAGTACCCTCTACGAGCAGTACTTC.